This TCR beta chain was recovered during a study of somatic mutations in T cells in chronic GVHD (dated by TCRdb to between 2020 and 2021). Trimmed from V: 6 bases; trimmed from J: 0 bases; junction bases lacking a gene match: 11. As encoded in the germline V gene (reference sequence), CDR1 is LNHDA while CDR2 is SQIVND. Spanning cysteine to phenylalanine, the CDR3 consists of 17 amino acids. Only the CDR3 portion is preserved as DNA: 51 bases, with reading frame beginning at the first base. Isolated genomic DNA was used for TCRbeta deep sequencing. TCRbeta CDR3 sequencing and initial data processing were performed with the immunoSEQ assay as a commercial service. Under the source paper's analysis protocol: IMGT was used to annotate V, D, J genes, while reads were demultiplexed, adapter and primer sequences were stripped out, and similar clones were merged through frequency-ratio clustering. The table was pulled from immuneACCESS by TCRdb, which kept in-frame rearrangements only. Such tables lose some clones; where checked, under half of the loss comes from unresolved V genes, and the rest has no known cause. V and J calls and clone size follow that table, whereas D and trimming were derived from the DNA. The sample yields 13,000 or so clones; around 73% were counted once. About 32% of the sample is taken by the ten largest.

Sorting staining used anti-CD3, anti-CD4, anti-CD8 and a Vbeta20 antibody from the IOTest Beta Mark kit on a FACSAria III, with purity above 98%. Peripheral blood was drawn into sodium heparin tubes, and mononuclear cells were separated by Ficoll-Paque PLUS density gradient centrifugation. Before TCRbeta deep sequencing, the CD4+ Vbeta20+, CD4+ Vbeta20-, and CD8+ T cell fractions were FACS-sorted. With regard to this clone: Its antigen is currently not known. Base quality data are lacking; no much larger clone is found one base away.

The sequence was obtained from a male patient in his fifties or sixties with chronic graft-versus-host disease. After a transplant, the graft donor may have provided part of the T cells. Sequencing input: Vbeta20-negative CD4+ T cells from blood. The cell subset or site label, read with the paper, signifies: CD4+ T cells sorted as TCR Vbeta20 negative by flow cytometry. This sequence uses TRBV19 and TRBJ1-5, with 7 bases aligning to TRBD1. The CDR3 is CASRSGQQRGSNQPQHF. The nucleotide sequence reads as follows: TGTGCCAGTAGATCGGGACAGCAAAGGGGTAGCAATCAGCCCCAGCATTTT.